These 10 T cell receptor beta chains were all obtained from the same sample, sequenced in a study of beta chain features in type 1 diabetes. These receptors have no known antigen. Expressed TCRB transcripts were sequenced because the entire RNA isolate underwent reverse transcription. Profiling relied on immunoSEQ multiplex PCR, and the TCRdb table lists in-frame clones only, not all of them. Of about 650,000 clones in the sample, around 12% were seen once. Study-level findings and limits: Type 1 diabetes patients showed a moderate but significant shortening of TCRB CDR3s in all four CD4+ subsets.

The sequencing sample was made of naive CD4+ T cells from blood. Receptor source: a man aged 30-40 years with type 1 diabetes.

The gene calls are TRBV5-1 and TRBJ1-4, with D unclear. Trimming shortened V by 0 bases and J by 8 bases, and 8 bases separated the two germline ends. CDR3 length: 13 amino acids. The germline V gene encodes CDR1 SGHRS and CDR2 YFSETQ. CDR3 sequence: CASSLGREEKLFF. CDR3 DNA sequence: TGCGCCAGCAGCTTGGGTAGGGAAGAAAAACTGTTTTTT. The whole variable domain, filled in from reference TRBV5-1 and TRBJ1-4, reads KAGVTQTPRYLIKTRGQQVTLSCSPISGHRSVSWYQQTPGQGLQFLFEYFSETQRNKGNFPGRFSGRQFSNSRSEMNVSTLELGDSALYLCASSLGREEKLFFGSGTQLSVL.

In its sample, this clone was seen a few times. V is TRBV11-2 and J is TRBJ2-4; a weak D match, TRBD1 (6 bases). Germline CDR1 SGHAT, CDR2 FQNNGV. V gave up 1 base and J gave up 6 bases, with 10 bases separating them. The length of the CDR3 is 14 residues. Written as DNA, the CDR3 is TGTGCCAGCAGCTTAGGGACAGCTCTAAACATTCAGTACTTC. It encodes CASSLGTALNIQYF.

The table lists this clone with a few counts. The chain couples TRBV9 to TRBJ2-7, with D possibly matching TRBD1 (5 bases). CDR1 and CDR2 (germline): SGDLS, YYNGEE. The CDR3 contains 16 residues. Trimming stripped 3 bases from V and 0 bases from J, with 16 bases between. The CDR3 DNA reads TGTGCCAGCAGCGCGACAGCAAGGCATAGCTCCTACGAGCAGTACTTC. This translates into CASSATARHSSYEQYF.

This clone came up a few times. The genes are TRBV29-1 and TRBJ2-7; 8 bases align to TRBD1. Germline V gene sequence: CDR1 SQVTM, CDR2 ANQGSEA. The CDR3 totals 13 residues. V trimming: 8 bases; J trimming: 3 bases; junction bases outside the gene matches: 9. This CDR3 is CSINGQGGYEQYF. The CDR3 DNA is TGCAGCATCAACGGACAGGGTGGCTACGAGCAGTACTTC.

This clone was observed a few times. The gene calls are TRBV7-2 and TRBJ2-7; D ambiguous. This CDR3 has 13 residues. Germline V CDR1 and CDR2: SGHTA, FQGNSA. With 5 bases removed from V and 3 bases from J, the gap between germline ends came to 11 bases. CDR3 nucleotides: TGTGCCAGCAGCCCGCCGTCCGACTACGAGCAGTACTTC. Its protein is CASSPPSDYEQYF. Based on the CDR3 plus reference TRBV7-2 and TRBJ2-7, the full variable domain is GAGVSQSPSNKVTEKGKDVELRCDPISGHTALYWYRQSLGQGLEFLIYFQGNSAPDKSGLPSDRFSAERTGGSVSTLTIQRTQQEDSAVYLCASSPPSDYEQYFGPGTRLTVT.

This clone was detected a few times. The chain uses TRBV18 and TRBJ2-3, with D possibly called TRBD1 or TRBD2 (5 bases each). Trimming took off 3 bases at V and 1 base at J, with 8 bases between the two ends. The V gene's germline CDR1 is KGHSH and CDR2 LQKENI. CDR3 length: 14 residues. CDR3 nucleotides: TGTGCCAGCTCACCCCGGGACGGCACAGATACGCAGTATTTT. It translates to CASSPRDGTDTQYF.

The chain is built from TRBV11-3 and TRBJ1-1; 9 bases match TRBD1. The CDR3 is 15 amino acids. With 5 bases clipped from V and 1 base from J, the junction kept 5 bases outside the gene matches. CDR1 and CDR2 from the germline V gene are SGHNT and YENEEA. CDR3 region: CASSGWDRENTEAFF. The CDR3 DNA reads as TGTGCCAGCAGCGGGTGGGACAGGGAGAACACTGAAGCTTTCTTT.

CDR3 in DNA: TGTGCCAGCAGCTTAGCTCCTGCCGGTAATGAGCAGTTCTTC. It translates to CASSLAPAGNEQFF. The chain couples TRBV7-9 to TRBJ2-1; no clear D. Deletions cut 0 bases from V and 7 bases from J, with 10 bases between. This CDR3 contains 14 residues. Germline CDR1 SEHNR, CDR2 FQNEAQ (reference sequence).

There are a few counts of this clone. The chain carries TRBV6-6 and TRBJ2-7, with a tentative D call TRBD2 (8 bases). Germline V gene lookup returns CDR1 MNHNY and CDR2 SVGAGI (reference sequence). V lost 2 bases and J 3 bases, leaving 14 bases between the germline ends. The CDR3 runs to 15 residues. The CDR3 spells CASSYPGGGRYEQYF. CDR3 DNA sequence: TGTGCCAGCAGTTACCCGGGAGGGGGCCGCTACGAGCAGTACTTC.

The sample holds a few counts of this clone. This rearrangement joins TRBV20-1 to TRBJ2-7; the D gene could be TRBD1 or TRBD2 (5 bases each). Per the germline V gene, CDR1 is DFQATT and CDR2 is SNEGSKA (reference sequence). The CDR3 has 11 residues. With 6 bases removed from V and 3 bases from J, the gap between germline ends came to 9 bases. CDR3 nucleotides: TGCAGTGCCGGGGACGTCTACGAGCAGTACTTC. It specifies CSAGDVYEQYF.